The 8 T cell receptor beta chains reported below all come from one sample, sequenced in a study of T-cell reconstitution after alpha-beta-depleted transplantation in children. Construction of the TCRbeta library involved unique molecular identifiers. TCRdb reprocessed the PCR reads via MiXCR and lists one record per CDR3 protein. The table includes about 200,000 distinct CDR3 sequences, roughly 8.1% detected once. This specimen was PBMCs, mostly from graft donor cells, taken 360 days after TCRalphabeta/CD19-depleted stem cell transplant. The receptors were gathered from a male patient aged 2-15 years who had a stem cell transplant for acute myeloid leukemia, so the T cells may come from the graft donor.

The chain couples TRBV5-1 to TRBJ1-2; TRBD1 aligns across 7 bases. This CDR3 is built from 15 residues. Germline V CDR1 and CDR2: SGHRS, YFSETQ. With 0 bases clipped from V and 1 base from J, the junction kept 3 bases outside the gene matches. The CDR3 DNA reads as TGCGCCAGCAGCTTGGCACAGGGGTATAACTATGGCTACACCTTC. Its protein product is CASSLAQGYNYGYTF.

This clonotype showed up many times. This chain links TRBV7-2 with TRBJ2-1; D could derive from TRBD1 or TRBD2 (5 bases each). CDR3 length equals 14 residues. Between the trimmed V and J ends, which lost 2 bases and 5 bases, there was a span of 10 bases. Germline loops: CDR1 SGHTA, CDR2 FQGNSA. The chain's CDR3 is CASSLLGVDNEQFF. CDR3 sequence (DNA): TGTGCCAGCAGCTTATTGGGGGTCGACAATGAGCAGTTCTTC. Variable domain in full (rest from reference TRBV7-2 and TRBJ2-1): GAGVSQSPSNKVTEKGKDVELRCDPISGHTALYWYRQSLGQGLEFLIYFQGNSAPDKSGLPSDRFSAERTGGSVSTLTIQRTQQEDSAVYLCASSLLGVDNEQFFGPGTRLTVL.

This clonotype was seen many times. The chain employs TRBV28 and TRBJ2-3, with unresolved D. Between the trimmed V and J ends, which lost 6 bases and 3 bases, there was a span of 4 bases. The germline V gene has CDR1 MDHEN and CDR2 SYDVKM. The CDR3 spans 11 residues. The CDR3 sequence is CASRGTDTQYF. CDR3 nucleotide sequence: TGTGCCAGCAGGGGAACAGATACGCAGTATTTT.

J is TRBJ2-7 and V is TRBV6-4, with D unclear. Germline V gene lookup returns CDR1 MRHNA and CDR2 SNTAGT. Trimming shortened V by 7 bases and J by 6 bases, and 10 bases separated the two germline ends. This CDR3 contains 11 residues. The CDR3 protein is CASKFSAEQYF. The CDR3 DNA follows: TGTGCCAGCAAATTCTCGGCCGAGCAGTACTTC.

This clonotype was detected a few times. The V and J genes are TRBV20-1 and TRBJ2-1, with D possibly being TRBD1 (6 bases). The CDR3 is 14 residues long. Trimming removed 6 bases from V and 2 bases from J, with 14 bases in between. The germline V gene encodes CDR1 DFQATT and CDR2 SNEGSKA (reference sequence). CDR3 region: CSATGSVTYNEQFF. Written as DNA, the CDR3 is TGCAGTGCCACAGGGTCAGTTACCTACAATGAGCAGTTCTTC.

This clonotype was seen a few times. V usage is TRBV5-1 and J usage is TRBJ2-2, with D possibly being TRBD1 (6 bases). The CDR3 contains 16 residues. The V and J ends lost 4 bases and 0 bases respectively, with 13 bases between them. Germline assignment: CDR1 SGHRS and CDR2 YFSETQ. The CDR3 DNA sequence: TGCGCCAGCAGCGGGACCGGGACACCGAACACCGGGGAGCTGTTTTTT. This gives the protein CASSGTGTPNTGELFF.

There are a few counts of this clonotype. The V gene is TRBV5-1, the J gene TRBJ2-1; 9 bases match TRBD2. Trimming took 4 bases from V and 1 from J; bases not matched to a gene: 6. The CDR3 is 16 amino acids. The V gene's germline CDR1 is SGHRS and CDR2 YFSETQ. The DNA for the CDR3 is TGCGCCAGCAGCGGTGGCGGGGGGGCATCCTACAATGAGCAGTTCTTC. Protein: CASSGGGGASYNEQFF.

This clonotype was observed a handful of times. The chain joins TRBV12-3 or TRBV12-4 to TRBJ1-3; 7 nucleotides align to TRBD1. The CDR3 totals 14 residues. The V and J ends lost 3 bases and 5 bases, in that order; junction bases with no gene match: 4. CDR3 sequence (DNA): TGTGCCAGCAGTTTCCGACAGGGACGAAACACCATATATTTT. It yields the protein CASSFRQGRNTIYF.